This T cell receptor (beta chain) comes out of a study of blood T cells in healthy people across ages. This clonotype was counted once. Its antigen is not known. Here the CDR3 omits its conserved ending phenylalanine or tryptophan, so a read error is the likely source. Donors each provided about 9.5 milliliters of peripheral blood. Study observations and caveats: Naive and antigen-experienced cells could not be conclusively compared, given unsorted PBMCs. A strong correlation between TCR beta diversity and naive T cell percentage was seen. Fewer expanded clones and more diversity marked long-lived versus aged donors.

The CDR3 covers 14 residues. The germline CDR1 and CDR2 sequences are SEHNR and FQNEAQ (reference sequence). Then a second PCR, running about 6 to 11 cycles, was carried out with a sample-barcoded 5' primer and a J-beta primer mix. From the 5' RACE reads, TCRdb called clonotypes with MiXCR, one entry per CDR3 protein. The sample yields hundreds of thousands of distinct CDR3 sequences, 35% to 50% seen once. The sequenced sample was blood. This chain connects TRBV7-9 to TRBJ2-3; D is unclear. The clonotype originates from a man at least 80 years old in good health. CDR3 protein: CANSLANPTDTQYI. The CDR3 nucleotides are TGTGCCAACAGCTTAGCTAACCCCACAGATACGCAGTATATT.